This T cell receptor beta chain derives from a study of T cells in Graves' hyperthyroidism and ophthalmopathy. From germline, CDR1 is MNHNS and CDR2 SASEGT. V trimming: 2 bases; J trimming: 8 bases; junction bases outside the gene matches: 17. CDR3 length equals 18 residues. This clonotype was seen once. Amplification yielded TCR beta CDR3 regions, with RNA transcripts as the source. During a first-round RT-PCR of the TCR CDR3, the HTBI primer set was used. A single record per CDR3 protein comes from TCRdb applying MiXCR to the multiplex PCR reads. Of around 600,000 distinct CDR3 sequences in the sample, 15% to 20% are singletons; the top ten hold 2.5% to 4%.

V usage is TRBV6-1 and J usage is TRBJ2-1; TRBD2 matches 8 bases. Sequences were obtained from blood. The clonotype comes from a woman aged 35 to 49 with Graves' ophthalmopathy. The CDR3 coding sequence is TGTGCCAGCAGTGAACGTCACCTAGAAGCGGGAGAGGGGTATGAGCAGTTCTTC. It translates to CASSERHLEAGEGYEQFF.